Each of the 27 T cell receptor beta chains below was sequenced from the same sample in a study of beta chain features in type 1 diabetes. Reverse transcribing all isolated RNA meant expressed TCRB transcripts were sequenced. Sequencing was performed with immunoSEQ multiplex PCR; in TCRdb, only in-frame clones are kept and a portion is missing. The table shows under 950,000 clones, with roughly a sixth occurring only once. Sequencing was done on a sample of naive CD4+ T cells from blood. These TCRs come from a woman aged 18-30 years in good health.

V usage is TRBV6-5 and J usage is TRBJ1-1, with D maybe TRBD1 (5 bases). The CDR3 loop spans 14 amino acids. Germline V gene data show CDR1 as MNHEY and CDR2 as SVGAGI. V dropped 2 bases and J dropped 1 base, with 8 bases sitting between them. CDR3 amino acids: CASSYRGGNTEAFF. CDR3 bases: TGTGCCAGCAGTTACCGGGGGGGGAACACTGAAGCTTTCTTT.

This clone has just a few counts. The J gene is TRBJ2-1, the V gene TRBV6-5; D is ambiguous. This CDR3 contains 15 residues. The germline V gene encodes CDR1 MNHEY and CDR2 SVGAGI. Trimming removed 10 bases at V and 0 bases at J, with 16 bases between. The CDR3, as DNA: TGTGCCACTAAGGTCACGGCGAGCTCCTACAATGAGCAGTTCTTC. It translates to CATKVTASSYNEQFF.

This clone has just a few counts. The V call is TRBV7-9, the J call TRBJ2-1; D may be TRBD1 or TRBD2 (5 bases each). V was pared by 7 bases and J by 6 bases, with 22 bases between. The CDR3 sequence is 16 residues long. CDR1 SEHNR and CDR2 FQNEAQ come from the germline V gene (reference sequence). The chain's CDR3 is CASTNTPGPSVNEQFF. The DNA of the CDR3 is TGTGCCAGCACAAACACTCCGGGACCGAGCGTCAATGAGCAGTTCTTC.

This clone came up a few times. The CDR3 bases are TGTGCCAGTAGTATAGTATCGCTAGCGGGGTCCTACAATGAGCAGTTCTTC. It is translated as CASSIVSLAGSYNEQFF. This chain joins TRBV19 and TRBJ2-1; 9 nucleotides align to TRBD2. Per germline, CDR1 LNHDA and CDR2 SQIVND (reference sequence). Trimming took 1 base from V and 1 from J; bases not matched to a gene: 5. This CDR3 is built from 17 residues.

This clone was counted only a few times. The chain is built from TRBV9 and TRBJ2-1; 10 bases agree with TRBD1. Germline CDR1 is SGDLS and CDR2 is YYNGEE. V lost 0 bases to trimming and J lost 7 bases; unmatched junction nucleotides: 4. The CDR3 totals 15 residues. The CDR3 is CASSVATGGFNEQFF. The CDR3 coding sequence is TGTGCCAGCAGCGTAGCGACAGGGGGCTTTAATGAGCAGTTCTTC.

The chain uses TRBV9 and TRBJ2-3, with a tentative D call TRBD2 (7 bases). Germline lookup yields CDR1 SGDLS and CDR2 YYNGEE. V dropped 0 bases and J dropped 2 bases, with 16 bases sitting between them. The CDR3 loop spans 17 amino acids. CDR3 residues: CASSVAPAGHHTDTQYF. CDR3 DNA sequence: TGTGCCAGCAGCGTAGCCCCAGCGGGACATCACACAGATACGCAGTATTTT.

Note on this clone: This CDR3 is also generated by other DNA sequences in the sample. The chain combines TRBV6-5 with TRBJ2-7; TRBD1 aligns across 10 bases. The CDR3 length is 15 residues. The ends lost 6 bases at V and 4 bases at J; junction bases unmatched: 9. CDR1 MNHEY and CDR2 SVGAGI come from the germline V gene. In nucleotides, the CDR3 is TGTGCCAGCAGCTCTCCGGGACAGGGGACGTACGAGCAGTACTTC. Residues: CASSSPGQGTYEQYF.

The chain's CDR3 is CASKRASNQPQHF. The CDR3 DNA reads as TGTGCCAGCAAGAGGGCAAGCAATCAGCCCCAGCATTTT. The J gene is TRBJ1-5, the V gene TRBV6-1; no clear D. Germline V gene lookup returns CDR1 MNHNS and CDR2 SASEGT. V lost 7 bases and J lost 1, with 8 bases in between. The CDR3 has 13 residues.

This clone was observed a few times. The chain combines TRBV4-2 with TRBJ1-2; 7 nucleotides align to TRBD1. Germline values: CDR1 LGHNA, CDR2 YNFKEQ. The length of the CDR3 is 15 residues. V was clipped by 5 bases and J by 6 bases; unmatched bases: 12. The CDR3 coding sequence is TGTGCCAGCAGCGAGAGACAGGGCGTTGGCGATGGCTACACCTTC. As protein: CASSERQGVGDGYTF.

This sequence joins TRBV7-2 and TRBJ2-1; 8 bases map to TRBD2. V trimming: 6 bases; J trimming: 6 bases; junction bases outside the gene matches: 10. Germline CDR1 and CDR2: SGHTA and FQGNSA. This CDR3 contains 15 residues. CDR3 sequence (DNA): TGTGCCAGCAGTTCCGGGACTAGAACTCTCAATGAGCAGTTCTTC. Translated: CASSSGTRTLNEQFF.

Only a few counts were recorded for this clone. The chain links TRBV5-1 to TRBJ2-5; D not resolved. There are 14 residues in the CDR3. V lost 0 bases, J lost 7 bases, and 13 bases lay in between. Looked up from germline, CDR1 is SGHRS and CDR2 is YFSETQ. CDR3 nucleotides: TGCGCCAGCAGCTTGGAAGTAGCCCTTGGGACCCAGTACTTC. Translating gives CASSLEVALGTQYF.

This clone appeared a few times. The J gene is TRBJ2-7, the V gene TRBV7-3; no firm D call. Trimming took off 2 bases at V and 4 bases at J, with 9 bases between the two ends. The germline CDR1 and CDR2 sequences are SGHTA and FQGTGA. The CDR3 runs 13 residues. The CDR3 region is CASSLLTGYEQYF. Written as DNA, the CDR3 is TGTGCCAGCAGCTTATTGACCGGGTACGAGCAGTACTTC.

This clone was observed a few times. The chain employs TRBV7-8 and TRBJ2-3; D possibly corresponds to TRBD2 (6 bases). The V gene lost 4 bases and the J gene lost 9 bases, with 20 bases spanning the gap. The germline V gene has CDR1 SGHVS and CDR2 FQNEAQ. The CDR3 runs 15 residues. The CDR3 spells CASSSILLGAGTQYF. The CDR3 nucleotides read TGTGCCAGCAGCTCCATACTATTAGGGGCGGGGACGCAGTATTTT.

The chain couples TRBV27 to TRBJ2-5; possible D gene TRBD1, 5 bases. This CDR3 comprises 15 residues. Germline CDR1 is MNHEY and CDR2 is SMNVEV (reference sequence). V was cut by 4 bases and J by 0 bases, with 12 bases left in between. DNA for the CDR3: TGTGCCAGCAGTTCCAGGGTGTCTAACCAAGAGACCCAGTACTTC. This translates into CASSSRVSNQETQYF.

The chain uses TRBV28 and TRBJ1-5; D gene uncertain. The CDR3 runs 15 residues. Germline V CDR1 and CDR2: MDHEN, SYDVKM. V was clipped by 5 bases and J by 2 bases, with 13 bases between them. The CDR3 DNA is TGTGCCAGCAGTCACAGAGGGAGAGGCAATCAGCCCCAGCATTTT. This encodes CASSHRGRGNQPQHF.

The CDR3 nucleotides read TGTGCCAGCTTTACTCCTCGACTAGCGGGCGGAGAGACCCAGTACTTC. It encodes CASFTPRLAGGETQYF. The rearrangement uses TRBV2 and TRBJ2-5, with 10 bases identical to TRBD2. Trimming at V came to 8 bases and at J to 4 bases, leaving 13 bases not matched to a gene. The length of the CDR3 is 16 residues. Looked up from germline, CDR1 is SNHLY and CDR2 is FYNNEI.

The V call is TRBV19, the J call TRBJ2-2; D is unresolved. The germline V gene has CDR1 LNHDA and CDR2 SQIVND (reference sequence). The length of the CDR3 is 14 residues. Trimming took 4 bases from V and 0 from J, leaving 6 bases between them. The CDR3 loop reads CASSSLSNTGELFF. CDR3 nucleotide sequence: TGTGCCAGTAGTAGCCTTTCGAACACCGGGGAGCTGTTTTTT.

The chain joins TRBV11-3 to TRBJ2-2; D gene uncertain. Germline V gene data show CDR1 as SGHNT and CDR2 as YENEEA. This CDR3 region has 15 residues. Deletions cut 5 bases from V and 1 base from J, with 11 bases between. The DNA for the CDR3 is TGTGCCAGCAGCCGTGATAGAAAGAACACCGGGGAGCTGTTTTTT. It is translated as CASSRDRKNTGELFF.

V gene TRBV6-6 combines with J gene TRBJ1-1; 7 bases map to TRBD1. CDR1 is MNHNY and CDR2 is SVGAGI in the germline V gene (reference sequence). This CDR3 has 15 amino acids. V was clipped by 2 bases and J by 1 base; unmatched bases: 4. The CDR3 DNA sequence: TGTGCCAGCAGTTACCCACAGGGGACGAACACTGAAGCTTTCTTT. Translated: CASSYPQGTNTEAFF.

V usage is TRBV6-6 and J usage is TRBJ1-1; D remains unclear. CDR1 and CDR2 from the germline V gene are MNHNY and SVGAGI (reference sequence). This CDR3 has 14 amino acids. The V gene lost 2 bases and the J gene lost 0 bases, with 7 bases spanning the gap. The CDR3 is CASSYEDLNTEAFF. CDR3 in DNA: TGTGCCAGCAGTTACGAGGACCTGAACACTGAAGCTTTCTTT.

The chain recombines TRBV11-2 with TRBJ1-1; no definite D call. V was pared by 2 bases and J by 1 base, with 8 bases between. In germline, CDR1 is SGHAT, CDR2 FQNNGV. This CDR3 comprises 14 residues. CDR3 region: CASSLLGTNTEAFF. The CDR3 DNA sequence: TGTGCCAGCAGCTTATTAGGTACGAACACTGAAGCTTTCTTT.

For the CDR3, the DNA is TGTGCCAGCGTGGACAGCGCCTATGGCTACACCTTC. Translating it yields CASVDSAYGYTF. The rearrangement uses TRBV28 and TRBJ1-2, with a possible D match to TRBD1 (6 bases). CDR1 is MDHEN, CDR2 SYDVKM, per germline. Trimming removed 8 bases from V and 4 bases from J, with 11 bases in between. The length of the CDR3 is 12 residues.

This clone was detected only a few times. This chain connects TRBV20-1 to TRBJ1-1, with D possibly matching TRBD1 (6 bases). Trimming removed 4 bases from V and 10 bases from J, with 10 bases in between. The CDR3 contains 10 residues. Germline-derived CDR1 and CDR2 are DFQATT and SNEGSKA (reference sequence). DNA of the CDR3: TGCAGTGCTACATACAGGGCAGCTTTCTTT. Its translation: CSATYRAAFF.

This clone came up a few times. V usage is TRBV6-1 and J usage is TRBJ2-5; no clear D gene. The CDR3 is 10 residues long. Per germline, CDR1 MNHNS and CDR2 SASEGT. With 8 bases removed from V and 10 bases from J, the gap between germline ends came to 11 bases. The CDR3 here is CASRLEVQYF. In DNA, the CDR3 is TGTGCCAGCCGATTAGAGGTCCAGTACTTC.

This clone was observed a few times. The rearrangement joins TRBV14 to TRBJ2-5; the D is unclear. The V gene lost 0 bases and the J gene lost 5 bases, with 7 bases spanning the gap. From germline, CDR1 is SGHDN and CDR2 FVKESK. The CDR3 length is 13 residues. CDR3 in DNA: TGTGCCAGCAGCCAAGATCTCGATGAGACCCAGTACTTC. This encodes CASSQDLDETQYF.

V and J are TRBV18 and TRBJ2-5, with D unresolved. The CDR3 runs 12 residues. In germline, CDR1 is KGHSH, CDR2 LQKENI. Trimming shortened V by 6 bases and J by 5 bases, and 10 bases separated the two germline ends. The CDR3 protein is CASSSTGETQYF. The CDR3 DNA reads TGTGCCAGCTCTTCCACCGGGGAGACCCAGTACTTC.

The chain is built from TRBV10-3 and TRBJ1-1; D not resolved. The germline CDR1 and CDR2 sequences are ENHRY and SYGVKD. Trimming removed 2 bases from V and 8 bases from J, with 6 bases in between. CDR3 length equals 11 residues. CDR3 sequence reads: CAISEGFEAFF. CDR3 coding DNA: TGTGCCATCAGTGAGGGGTTCGAAGCTTTCTTT.